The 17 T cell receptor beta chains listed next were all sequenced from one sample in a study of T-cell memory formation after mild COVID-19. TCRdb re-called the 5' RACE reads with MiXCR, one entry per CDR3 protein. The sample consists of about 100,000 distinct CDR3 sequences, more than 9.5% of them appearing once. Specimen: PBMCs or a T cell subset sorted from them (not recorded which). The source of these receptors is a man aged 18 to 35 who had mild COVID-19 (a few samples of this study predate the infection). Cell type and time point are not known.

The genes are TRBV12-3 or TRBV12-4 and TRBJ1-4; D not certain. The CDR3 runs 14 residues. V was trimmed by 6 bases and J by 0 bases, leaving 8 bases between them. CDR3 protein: CASRWDATNEKLFF. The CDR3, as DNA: TGTGCCAGCAGATGGGATGCAACTAATGAAAAACTGTTTTTT.

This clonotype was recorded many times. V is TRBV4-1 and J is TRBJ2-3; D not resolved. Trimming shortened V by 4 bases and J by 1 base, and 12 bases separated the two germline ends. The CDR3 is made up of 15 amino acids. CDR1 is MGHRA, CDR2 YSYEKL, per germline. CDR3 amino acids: CASSPRWVGTDTQYF. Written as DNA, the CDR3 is TGCGCCAGCAGCCCGAGGTGGGTGGGCACAGATACGCAGTATTTT.

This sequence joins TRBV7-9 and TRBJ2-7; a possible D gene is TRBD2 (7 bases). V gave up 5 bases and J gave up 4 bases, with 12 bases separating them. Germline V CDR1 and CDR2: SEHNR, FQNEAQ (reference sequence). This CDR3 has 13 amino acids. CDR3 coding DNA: TGTGCCAGCAGCCCAAGGGGGGGTTACGAGCAGTACTTC. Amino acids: CASSPRGGYEQYF.

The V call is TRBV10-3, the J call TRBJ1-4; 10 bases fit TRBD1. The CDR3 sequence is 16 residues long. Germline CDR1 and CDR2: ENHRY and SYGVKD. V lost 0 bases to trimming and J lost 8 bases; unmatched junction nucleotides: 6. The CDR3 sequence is CAISESNRDRGEKLFF. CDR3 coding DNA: TGTGCCATCAGTGAGTCGAACCGGGACAGGGGCGAAAAACTGTTTTTT.

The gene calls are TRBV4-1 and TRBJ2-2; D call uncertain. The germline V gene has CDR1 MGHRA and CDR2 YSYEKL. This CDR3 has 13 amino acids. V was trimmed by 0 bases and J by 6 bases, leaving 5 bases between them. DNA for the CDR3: TGCGCCAGCAGCCAAGACAGGTCCGGGGAGCTGTTTTTT. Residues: CASSQDRSGELFF.

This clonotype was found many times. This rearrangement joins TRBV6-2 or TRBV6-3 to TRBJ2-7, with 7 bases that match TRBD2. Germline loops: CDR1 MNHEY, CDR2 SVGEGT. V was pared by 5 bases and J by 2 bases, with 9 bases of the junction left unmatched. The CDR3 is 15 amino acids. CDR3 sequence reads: CASSPRGESAYEQYV. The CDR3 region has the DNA TGTGCCAGCAGTCCTCGGGGGGAATCGGCCTACGAGCAGTACGTC.

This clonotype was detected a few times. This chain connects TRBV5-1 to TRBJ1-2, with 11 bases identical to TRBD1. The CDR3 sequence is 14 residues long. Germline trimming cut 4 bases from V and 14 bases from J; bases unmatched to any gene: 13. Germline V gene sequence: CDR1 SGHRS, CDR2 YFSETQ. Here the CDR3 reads CASSTGTGQGGFTF. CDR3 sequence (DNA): TGCGCCAGCAGCACCGGAACGGGACAGGGGGGGTTTACCTTC.

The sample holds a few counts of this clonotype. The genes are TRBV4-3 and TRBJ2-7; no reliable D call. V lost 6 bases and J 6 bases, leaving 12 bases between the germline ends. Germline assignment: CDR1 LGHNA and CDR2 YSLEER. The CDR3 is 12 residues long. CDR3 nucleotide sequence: TGCGCCAGCAGTGCCGTGGGTGCCGAGCAGTACTTC. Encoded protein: CASSAVGAEQYF.

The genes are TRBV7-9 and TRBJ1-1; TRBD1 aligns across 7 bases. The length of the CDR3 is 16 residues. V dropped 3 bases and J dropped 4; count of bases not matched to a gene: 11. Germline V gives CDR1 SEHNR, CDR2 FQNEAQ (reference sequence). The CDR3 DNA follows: TGTGCCAGCAGCTTTAGGCCAGGGGGACGATCCACTGAAGCTTTCTTT. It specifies CASSFRPGGRSTEAFF.

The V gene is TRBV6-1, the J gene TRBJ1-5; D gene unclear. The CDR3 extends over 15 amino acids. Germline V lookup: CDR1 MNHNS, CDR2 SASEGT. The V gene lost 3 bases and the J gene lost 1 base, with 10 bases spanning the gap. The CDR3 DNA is TGTGCCAGCAGTGAGCGGAGTTTGAGCAATCAGCCCCAGCATTTT. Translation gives CASSERSLSNQPQHF.

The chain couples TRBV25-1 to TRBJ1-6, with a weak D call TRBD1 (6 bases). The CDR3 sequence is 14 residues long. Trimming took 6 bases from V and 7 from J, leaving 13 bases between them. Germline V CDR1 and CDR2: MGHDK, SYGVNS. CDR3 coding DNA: TGTGCCAGCAGATCACAGGGAGGAAATTCACCCCTCCACTTT. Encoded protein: CASRSQGGNSPLHF.

In nucleotides, the CDR3 is TGCGCCAGCACCTTGACCCCCTCTAGCGGGGGAGTCCGCCAAGAGACCCAGTACTTC. Translation: CASTLTPSSGGVRQETQYF. The rearrangement links TRBV4-1 to TRBJ2-5; TRBD2 matches 10 bases. This CDR3 has 19 residues. Losses at the gene ends were 7 bases for V and 1 base for J; bases not matched to a gene: 18. Looked up from germline, CDR1 is MGHRA and CDR2 is YSYEKL.

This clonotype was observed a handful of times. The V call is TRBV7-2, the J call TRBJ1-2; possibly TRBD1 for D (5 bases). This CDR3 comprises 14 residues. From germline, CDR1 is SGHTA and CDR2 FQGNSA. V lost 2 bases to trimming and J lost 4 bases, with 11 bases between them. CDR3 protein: CASSLQGEGYGYTF. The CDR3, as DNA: TGTGCCAGCAGCTTACAGGGAGAGGGCTATGGCTACACCTTC.

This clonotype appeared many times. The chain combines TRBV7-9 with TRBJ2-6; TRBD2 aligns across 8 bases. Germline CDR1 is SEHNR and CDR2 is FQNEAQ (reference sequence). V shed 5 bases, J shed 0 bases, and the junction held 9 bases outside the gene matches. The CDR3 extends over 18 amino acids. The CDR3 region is CASSPNPGLDSGANVLTF. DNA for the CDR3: TGTGCCAGCAGCCCCAATCCGGGACTAGACTCTGGGGCCAACGTCCTGACTTTC. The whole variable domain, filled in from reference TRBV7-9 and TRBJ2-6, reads DTGVSQNPRHKITKRGQNVTFRCDPISEHNRLYWYRQTLGQGPEFLTYFQNEAQLEKSRLLSDRFSAERPKGSFSTLEIQRTEQGDSAMYLCASSPNPGLDSGANVLTFGAGSRLTVL.

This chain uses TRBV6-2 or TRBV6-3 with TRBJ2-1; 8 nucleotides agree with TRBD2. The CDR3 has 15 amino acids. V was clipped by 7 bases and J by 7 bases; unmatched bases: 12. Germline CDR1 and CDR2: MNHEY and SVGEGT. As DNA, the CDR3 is TGTGCCAGCACTAGGCGGGGGGCCCCTGGGAATGAGCAGTTCTTC. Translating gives CASTRRGAPGNEQFF.

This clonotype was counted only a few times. CDR3 sequence reads: CASSLSGADGYTF. The CDR3 nucleotides are TGTGCCAGCAGCTTAAGTGGAGCGGATGGCTACACCTTC. This chain links TRBV7-3 with TRBJ1-2; D gene ambiguous. CDR1 SGHTA and CDR2 FQGTGA come from the germline V gene. Between the trimmed V and J ends, which lost 1 base and 6 bases, there was a span of 9 bases. CDR3 size: 13 residues.

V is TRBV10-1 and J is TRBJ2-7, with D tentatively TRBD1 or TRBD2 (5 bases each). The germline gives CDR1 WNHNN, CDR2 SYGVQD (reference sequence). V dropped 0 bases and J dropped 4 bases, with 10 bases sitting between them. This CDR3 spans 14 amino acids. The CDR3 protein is CASSESRGPYEQYF. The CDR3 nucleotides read TGCGCCAGCAGTGAGTCGAGGGGACCATACGAGCAGTACTTC.